A single sample is the source of the 14 T cell receptor beta chains below, sequenced in a study of response to subunit inactivated influenza vaccine. TCRdb fed the RT-PCR reads into MiXCR, producing one record per CDR3 protein. This table holds around 190,000 distinct CDR3 sequences, roughly an eighth found once. Here the sequenced sample was CD8+ T cells sorted from PBMCs, taken approximately 5 days after vaccination. The receptors shown here come from a man between 50 and 59 years old who received an inactivated influenza vaccine.

This chain links TRBV20-1 with TRBJ2-4, with D unclear. This CDR3 is 15 amino acids long. Germline V gene sequence: CDR1 DFQATT, CDR2 SNEGSKA (reference sequence). The V gene lost 3 bases and the J gene lost 1 base, with 13 bases spanning the gap. CDR3 bases: TGCAGTGCTAGGGGTGGGTTTAAGGCCAAAAACATTCAGTACTTC. Encoded protein: CSARGGFKAKNIQYF.

The chain employs TRBV15 and TRBJ2-3, with 9 bases fitting TRBD2. Germline trimming cut 0 bases from V and 2 bases from J; bases unmatched to any gene: 6. Germline V gene data show CDR1 as LNHNV and CDR2 as YYDKDF (reference sequence). There are 17 residues in the CDR3. The CDR3 nucleotides are TGTGCCACCAGCAGAGATGCGTTAGCGGGAGACACAGATACGCAGTATTTT. Translating gives CATSRDALAGDTDTQYF.

This clonotype was seen a handful of times. Here the CDR3 reads CSANPGGTEAFF. The CDR3 coding sequence is TGCAGTGCCAATCCGGGCGGCACTGAAGCTTTCTTT. The chain recombines TRBV29-1 with TRBJ1-1; the D is unclear. Germline CDR1 reads SQVTM; CDR2 reads ANQGSEA. CDR3 length: 12 amino acids.

This clonotype was picked up a small number of times. The chain carries TRBV9 and TRBJ2-2; tentatively, D is TRBD2 (7 bases). V lost 4 bases and J 3 bases, leaving 19 bases between the germline ends. Germline lookup yields CDR1 SGDLS and CDR2 YYNGEE. The CDR3 has 17 amino acids. CDR3 coding DNA: TGTGCCAGCAGCACTCTAATCGCGGGGGCGGACACCGGGGAGCTGTTTTTT. Encoded protein: CASSTLIAGADTGELFF.

The rearrangement links TRBV14 to TRBJ2-7, with D possibly matching TRBD2 (6 bases). Germline V gene lookup returns CDR1 SGHDN and CDR2 FVKESK. Trimming took 4 bases from V and 5 from J, leaving 24 bases between them. The CDR3 totals 17 residues. The CDR3 here is CASSPSLPGPRGNEQYF. The DNA of the CDR3 is TGTGCCAGCAGCCCTTCGTTACCCGGGCCCCGGGGGAACGAGCAGTACTTC.

The chain is built from TRBV6-2 or TRBV6-3 and TRBJ1-2; D unclear. This CDR3 has 14 residues. Germline loops: CDR1 MNHEY, CDR2 SVGEGT. The germline V and J ends were trimmed by 2 bases and 3 bases, with 10 bases remaining between them. CDR3 in amino acids: CASSYPAVHYGYTF. The CDR3 DNA reads as TGTGCCAGCAGTTACCCGGCAGTTCACTATGGCTACACCTTC.

In its sample, this clonotype was seen many times. The chain recombines TRBV5-1 with TRBJ2-3, with D unclear. The CDR3 contains 15 residues. From germline, CDR1 is SGHRS and CDR2 YFSETQ. The ends were cut back, 0 bases at V and 5 bases at J, with 13 bases in the middle. CDR3 region: CASSLVAALGDTQYF. The CDR3 DNA is TGCGCCAGCAGCTTGGTGGCAGCACTGGGAGATACGCAGTATTTT.

This clonotype has a handful of counts. The chain combines TRBV6-5 with TRBJ2-7, with TRBD1 matching 9 bases. Germline V gene lookup returns CDR1 MNHEY and CDR2 SVGAGI. V shed 4 bases and J 4 bases; nucleotides not matched to a gene: 11. CDR3 length equals 16 residues. Written as DNA, the CDR3 is TGTGCCAGCAGTTCCCTTCCGCCGACAGGGGGGTACGAGCAGTACTTC. This translates into CASSSLPPTGGYEQYF.

This clonotype was counted many times. The rearrangement uses TRBV20-1 and TRBJ2-6, with D tentatively TRBD1 (6 bases). V lost 5 bases, J lost 1 base, and 15 bases lay in between. This CDR3 is 16 amino acids long. Germline V gives CDR1 DFQATT, CDR2 SNEGSKA (reference sequence). The CDR3: CSASNLQGSGANVLTF. CDR3 in DNA: TGCAGTGCTTCCAACCTCCAGGGGTCTGGGGCCAACGTCCTGACTTTC.

Relative to its sample, this clonotype is medium-sized. The chain employs TRBV7-9 and TRBJ2-3; 12 bases are a match to TRBD2. The J segment lost 6 bases and the V segment lost 6 bases, leaving 4 bases of the junction unmatched. The length of the CDR3 is 14 residues. Looked up from germline, CDR1 is SEHNR and CDR2 is FQNEAQ (reference sequence). Here the CDR3 reads CASRGGTSGDTQYF. In DNA, the CDR3 is TGTGCCAGCAGAGGAGGGACTAGCGGGGATACGCAGTATTTT. The complete variable domain, with remaining parts taken from reference TRBV7-9 and TRBJ2-3, reads DTGVSQNPRHKITKRGQNVTFRCDPISEHNRLYWYRQTLGQGPEFLTYFQNEAQLEKSRLLSDRFSAERPKGSFSTLEIQRTEQGDSAMYLCASRGGTSGDTQYFGPGTRLTVL.

This clonotype has just a few counts. This chain connects TRBV7-6 to TRBJ2-2, with D possibly being TRBD1 or TRBD2 (5 bases each). V lost 5 bases to trimming and J lost 4 bases, with 17 bases between them. CDR1 is SGHVS and CDR2 is FNYEAQ in the germline V gene. This CDR3 is 16 amino acids long. CDR3 coding DNA: TGTGCCAGCAGCCCGCGTATGAGGGGTACCACCGGGGAGCTGTTTTTT. This gives the protein CASSPRMRGTTGELFF.

The V gene is TRBV9, the J gene TRBJ2-3; D not certain. V lost 3 bases and J 1 base, leaving 6 bases between the germline ends. The CDR3 spans 13 residues. The germline CDR1 and CDR2 sequences are SGDLS and YYNGEE. The CDR3 DNA follows: TGTGCCAGCAGCGCCCCCCGCACAGATACGCAGTATTTT. Residues: CASSAPRTDTQYF.

This clonotype was counted only a few times. This rearrangement joins TRBV6-2 or TRBV6-3 to TRBJ1-5, with a possible D match to TRBD1 (5 bases). CDR1 and CDR2 from the germline V gene are MNHEY and SVGEGT. With 9 bases removed from V and 5 bases from J, the gap between germline ends came to 14 bases. The CDR3 contains 13 residues. CDR3 amino acids: CASAPGVYQPQHF. CDR3 in DNA: TGTGCCAGTGCTCCGGGGGTTTATCAGCCCCAGCATTTT.

The chain links TRBV7-9 to TRBJ2-7; perhaps TRBD1 as D (6 bases). CDR1 is SEHNR and CDR2 is FQNEAQ in the germline V gene (reference sequence). V was clipped by 5 bases and J by 2 bases, with 19 bases between them. This CDR3 is built from 16 residues. CDR3 protein: CASSPGVGTDAYEQYF. CDR3 in DNA: TGTGCCAGCAGCCCAGGGGTGGGGACCGACGCCTACGAGCAGTACTTC.